Listed below are T cell receptor beta chains from one sample, sequenced in a study of control samples from healthy donors and cancer patients. Measured with immunoSEQ multiplex PCR; TCRdb has only the in-frame clones, and not every one. The sample lists under 75,000 clones; roughly 85% were seen once. Sequencing was performed on blood. The receptors here all came from a middle-aged man in good health. Each CDR3 is given with its conserved first and last residue. The order of the fields is D gene, V gene, J gene, clone size, CDR3 DNA, CDR3 protein. The D gene is left open where the match is weak. Part of the rows lack a size; the others show once, few, many or a class for expanded clones.

.	TRBV7-9	TRBJ1-1	.	TGTGCCAGCAGCTTAACCATTTATCAGGGCTTCTCTGAAGCTTTCTTT	CASSLTIYQGFSEAFF
.	TRBV27	TRBJ1-1	once	TGTGCCAGCAGCTTAAACTTGAACACTGAAGCTTTCTTT	CASSLNLNTEAFF
.	TRBV5-1	TRBJ1-3	once	TGCGCCAGCAGCCCTGGGGGTAGAAACACCATATATTTT	CASSPGGRNTIYF
.	TRBV7-2	TRBJ2-1	.	TGTGCCAGCAGCTGGGACACATACAATGAGCAGTTCTTC	CASSWDTYNEQFF
TRBD1	TRBV7-9	TRBJ2-1	.	TGTGCCAGCAGCTCGGGACAGGGAGGCTCCTACAATGAGCAGTTCTTC	CASSSGQGGSYNEQFF
TRBD1	TRBV18	TRBJ1-3	.	TGTGCCAGCTCACAGCCGGGACAGGCCGACTCTGGAAACACCATATATTTT	CASSQPGQADSGNTIYF
TRBD2	TRBV27	TRBJ2-5	once	TGTGCCAGCAGTCAACCAACAACGGGAGGGCATGAGACCCAGTACTTC	CASSQPTTGGHETQYF
TRBD1	TRBV24-1	TRBJ1-5	once	TGTGCCACCAGTGACCTGACAGGGGTTGGCAATCAGCCCCAGCATTTT	CATSDLTGVGNQPQHF
TRBD1	TRBV18	TRBJ1-6	once	TGTGCCAGCTCACCAGGGACAGGGGGCTATTCACCCCTCCACTTT	CASSPGTGGYSPLHF
TRBD1	TRBV5-1	TRBJ1-1	once	TGCGCCAGCAGCTCGTCAGGGGGACGGTGGACTGAAGCTTTCTTT	CASSSSGGRWTEAFF
.	TRBV30	TRBJ1-5	medium-sized	TGTGCCTGGAGTGATAGCAATCAGCCCCAGCATTTT	CAWSDSNQPQHF
TRBD1	TRBV27	TRBJ1-5	.	TGTGCCAGCAGTGTGGACAGGGGCAATCAGCCCCAGCATTTT	CASSVDRGNQPQHF
TRBD2	TRBV11-3	TRBJ2-1	.	TGTGCCAGCAGCCCCGGACTAGCCAATGAGCAGTTCTTC	CASSPGLANEQFF
.	TRBV2	TRBJ1-1	.	TGTGCCAGCAGTATAAGGGGGGAGGCCACTGAAGCTTTCTTT	CASSIRGEATEAFF
TRBD2	TRBV18	TRBJ2-5	.	TGTGCCAGCTCACCAAGCGGGGCCCTCCCAGAGACCCAGTACTTC	CASSPSGALPETQYF
TRBD2	TRBV7-8	TRBJ2-3	.	TGTGCCAGCAGCCCAGGACTAGCGGGGGGGGTCACAGATACGCAGTATTTT	CASSPGLAGGVTDTQYF
TRBD2	TRBV29-1	TRBJ2-1	.	TGCAGCGTTGGCGGGGGGGCCGTCAGGTCCTACAATGAGCAGTTCTTC	CSVGGGAVRSYNEQFF
.	TRBV5-1	TRBJ2-6	.	TGCGCCAGCAGCTTGGTGGCCCTCTCTGGGGCCAACGTCCTGACTTTC	CASSLVALSGANVLTF
.	TRBV19	TRBJ1-5	.	TGTGCCAGTAGTAGCTCGGCAGGGGTTCAGCCCCAGCATTTT	CASSSSAGVQPQHF
.	TRBV30	TRBJ1-3	.	TGTGCCTGGACTTTGGAAAGACGAGGAAACACCATATATTTT	CAWTLERRGNTIYF
TRBD2	TRBV4-3	TRBJ2-2	.	TGCGCCAGCAGCCAAGATCTTCGCGGGGGGGCGGTCACCGGGGAGCTGTTTTTT	CASSQDLRGGAVTGELFF
TRBD1	TRBV6-2/TRBV6-3	TRBJ1-5	.	TGTGCCAGCAGCGACAGGGGTAGCACTCAGCCCCAGCATTTT	CASSDRGSTQPQHF
.	TRBV12-3/TRBV12-4	TRBJ2-5	.	TGTGCCAGCAGTTTATTCGAGACCCAGTACTTC	CASSLFETQYF
TRBD1	TRBV29-1	TRBJ1-1	.	TGCAGCGGTATGACAGGGTCTGAAGCTTTCTTT	CSGMTGSEAFF
.	TRBV5-6	TRBJ2-7	.	TGTGCCAGCAGCTTGGGGCAGGGCAACGAGCAGTACTTC	CASSLGQGNEQYF
TRBD1	TRBV29-1	TRBJ1-2	.	TGCAGCGTTGAAGATCGTAGGGGGCGCAGCTATGGCTACACCTTC	CSVEDRRGRSYGYTF
.	TRBV2	TRBJ1-2	.	TGTGCCAGCAGTGTTTGGAATACTAACTATGGCTACACCTTC	CASSVWNTNYGYTF
.	TRBV30	TRBJ1-5	.	TGTGCCTGGACACGGGGGAGCAATCAGCCCCAGCATTTT	CAWTRGSNQPQHF
.	TRBV19	TRBJ2-2	once	TGTGCCAGTAGTGTCCAGGGCTCCGGGGAGCTGTTTTTT	CASSVQGSGELFF
.	TRBV20-1	TRBJ1-1	.	TGCAGTGCTAGAGACGGTGAAGCTTTCTTT	CSARDGEAFF
.	TRBV28	TRBJ1-4	.	TGTGCCAGCAGTTTATTGGGGGTTACAGGGAAACTGTTTTTT	CASSLLGVTGKLFF
TRBD1	TRBV18	TRBJ1-2	.	TGTGCCAGCTCACCCCTAATCATCGGACAGGGGGATAACTATGGCTACACCTTC	CASSPLIIGQGDNYGYTF
TRBD1	TRBV24-1	TRBJ1-1	.	TGTGCCACCAGTGCAACCGGGACAGGGGACACTGAAGCTTTCTTT	CATSATGTGDTEAFF
.	TRBV24-1	TRBJ1-4	.	TGTGCCACCAGCGTCGGGGGGAGTAATGAAAAACTGTTTTTT	CATSVGGSNEKLFF
TRBD1	TRBV30	TRBJ2-7	.	TGTGCCTGGAAGGGGACAGGGAATAGTCCCCAGCAGTACTTC	CAWKGTGNSPQQYF
TRBD1	TRBV10-3	TRBJ1-2	few	TGTGCTCATCAGGGGGGAAACGTAGCTGGCTACACCTTC	CAHQGGNVAGYTF
.	TRBV5-1	TRBJ2-7	.	TGCGCCAGCAGTACAAGGGACCCCTACGAGCAGTACTTC	CASSTRDPYEQYF
.	TRBV11-3	TRBJ2-5	.	TGTGCCAGCAGCCCAGGGAGCGGGCAGGGAGAGACCCAGTACTTC	CASSPGSGQGETQYF
.	TRBV12-3/TRBV12-4	TRBJ2-1	few	TGTGCCAGCAGTTTTGGCGGCAATGAGCAGTTCTTC	CASSFGGNEQFF
.	TRBV5-1	TRBJ2-5	few	TGCGCCAGCAGCCCGTGGGGGGCGGGGGAGACCCAGTACTTC	CASSPWGAGETQYF
.	TRBV19	TRBJ2-1	once	TGTGCCAGTAGTCCACAGCGTCCGGTCTACAATGAGCAGTTCTTC	CASSPQRPVYNEQFF
.	TRBV5-4	TRBJ2-3	.	TGTGCCAGCAGCTGGGGCACAGATACGCAGTATTTT	CASSWGTDTQYF
TRBD1	TRBV11-2	TRBJ1-2	.	TGTGCCAGCAGCTTAGATTACGTGACAGGGGACAACTATGGCTACACCTTC	CASSLDYVTGDNYGYTF
TRBD1	TRBV15	TRBJ1-2	.	TGTGCCACCAGCTCTCGGACAGGGGAAGGCTACACCTTC	CATSSRTGEGYTF
.	TRBV6-5	TRBJ2-7	.	TGTGCCAGTTGCAAGGAACGTCTCTCCGAGCAGTACTTC	CASCKERLSEQYF
.	TRBV6-5	TRBJ1-1	.	TGTGCCAGCAGTTATGCGGGGAACACTGAAGCTTTCTTT	CASSYAGNTEAFF
.	TRBV5-1	TRBJ1-2	.	TGCGCCAGCAGCTTTCCTGGAGTGGTCGGCTACACCTTC	CASSFPGVVGYTF
.	TRBV19	TRBJ1-2	once	TGTGCCCGAATAGACGGCTATGGCTACACCTTC	CARIDGYGYTF
TRBD1	TRBV5-6	TRBJ1-2	.	TGTGCCAGCAGCGGCCGGGGACAGGGGGCGTATGGCTACACCTTC	CASSGRGQGAYGYTF
.	TRBV5-4	TRBJ1-4	few	TGTGCCAGCAGCTTGGACAGGCGTAATGAAAAACTGTTTTTT	CASSLDRRNEKLFF
.	TRBV10-3	TRBJ1-1	once	TGTGCCATCAGTGCCCGATCCGGGACAATGAACACTGAAGCTTTCTTT	CAISARSGTMNTEAFF
.	TRBV1	TRBJ1-6	.	TGCACCAGCAGCCAAGAGGTGAATTCACCCCTCCACTTT	CTSSQEVNSPLHF